This T cell receptor (beta chain) is drawn from a study of blood T cell repertoires in COVID-19. At the level of the study: T cells, B-cell-depleted T cells, or PBMCs provided the cDNA or gDNA that served as material.

The germline gives CDR1 MDHEN, CDR2 SYDVKM. V lost 1 base to trimming and J lost 7 bases, with 18 bases between them. This CDR3 has 16 residues. The repertoire was sequenced with immunoSEQ multiplex PCR; TCRdb's copy has only in-frame clones and lacks some. Among fewer than 200,000 clones listed, about nine tenths were seen once. Two consecutive negative NP/OP PCR tests, clearance, or resolved symptoms defined Cohort 3 recovery. The TCR sequence derives from a woman aged 18-29 years who had recovered from COVID-19. Material for sequencing was PBMCs or T cells enriched from blood (not recorded which). The V and J genes are TRBV28 and TRBJ2-3, with a weak D call TRBD2 (6 bases). The CDR3 reads CASSLSVEGPANTQYF. The CDR3 DNA follows: TGTGCCAGCAGTTTATCCGTGGAGGGACCGGCCAATACGCAGTATTTT.